What follows are 22 T cell receptor beta chains derived from one specimen sequenced in a study of blood T cell repertoires in COVID-19. TCRdb's copy holds only in-frame clones and misses some; the assay was immunoSEQ multiplex PCR. This table holds roughly 380,000 clones, around nine tenths found once. The sequencing input was PBMCs or T cells enriched from blood (not recorded which). The receptors come from a woman aged 25 to 39 who had been exposed to COVID-19.

This chain joins TRBV14 and TRBJ2-7, with D perhaps TRBD2 (6 bases). This CDR3 is 14 amino acids long. V shed 4 bases and J shed 2 bases, with 12 bases lying between them. Germline V gene lookup returns CDR1 SGHDN and CDR2 FVKESK. CDR3 residues: CASSLLGSAYEQYF. The CDR3 DNA follows: TGTGCCAGCAGCCTCCTCGGGAGTGCCTACGAGCAGTACTTC.

The gene calls are TRBV6-5 and TRBJ2-7; D may be TRBD2 (5 bases). The CDR3 consists of 14 residues. V lost 0 bases to trimming and J lost 6 bases, with 12 bases between them. Germline CDR1 reads MNHEY; CDR2 reads SVGAGI. The CDR3 DNA follows: TGTGCCAGCAGTTACTCGACCGCGGGTTCCGAGCAGTACTTC. Its translation: CASSYSTAGSEQYF.

This chain joins TRBV20-1 and TRBJ2-1, with unresolved D. The CDR3 has 14 amino acids. The ends were cut back, 3 bases at V and 2 bases at J, with 11 bases in the middle. Germline CDR1 DFQATT, CDR2 SNEGSKA (reference sequence). This chain's CDR3 is CSASSRVTYNEQFF. The DNA for the CDR3 is TGCAGTGCTAGTTCACGGGTGACCTACAATGAGCAGTTCTTC.

This sequence joins TRBV7-9 and TRBJ1-6, with 8 nucleotides matching TRBD1. CDR3 length: 15 residues. The J segment lost 10 bases and the V segment lost 1 base, leaving 6 bases of the junction unmatched. Germline V gene lookup returns CDR1 SEHNR and CDR2 FQNEAQ (reference sequence). CDR3 sequence (DNA): TGTGCCAGCAGCTTAGGGCAGGGGGCGGGCTCACCCCTCCACTTT. Translation gives CASSLGQGAGSPLHF.

The chain carries TRBV9 and TRBJ1-2; unclear D gene. Trimming removed 3 bases from V and 6 bases from J, with 12 bases in between. CDR3 length: 13 amino acids. Germline V gene lookup returns CDR1 SGDLS and CDR2 YYNGEE. CDR3 in DNA: TGTGCCAGCAGCGGACAAGTCATGGATGGCTACACCTTC. Residues: CASSGQVMDGYTF.

The J gene is TRBJ2-7, the V gene TRBV5-1; 9 bases agree with TRBD2. Germline V gene sequence: CDR1 SGHRS, CDR2 YFSETQ. The junction had 2 bases not matched to a gene; V was cut back by 1 base and J by 3 bases. CDR3 length equals 14 residues. The CDR3 here is CASSLRREGYEQYF. CDR3 in DNA: TGCGCCAGCAGCTTGCGGCGGGAGGGCTACGAGCAGTACTTC.

The CDR3 loop reads CSARDRLAGGEQYF. The CDR3 DNA follows: TGCAGCGCCCGCGACAGACTAGCCGGGGGCGAGCAGTACTTC. The chain combines TRBV29-1 with TRBJ2-7; 7 bases map to TRBD2. This CDR3 region has 14 residues. From germline, CDR1 is SQVTM and CDR2 ANQGSEA. Unmatched junction bases numbered 15, after V lost 7 bases and J lost 6 bases.

The CDR3 DNA follows: TGCAGCGGCATAGCGGGAGCAGATGAGCAGTTCTTC. Residues: CSGIAGADEQFF. The rearrangement uses TRBV29-1 and TRBJ2-1, with TRBD2 matching over 9 bases. Germline CDR1 and CDR2: SQVTM and ANQGSEA. Trimming at V came to 7 bases and at J to 8 bases, leaving 6 bases not matched to a gene. The CDR3 is 12 residues long.

The chain's CDR3 is CASSIQGGTEAFF. The CDR3 region has the DNA TGTGCCAGCAGTATACAGGGGGGGACTGAAGCTTTCTTT. The V gene is TRBV2, the J gene TRBJ1-1; TRBD1 agrees at 8 bases. CDR1 is SNHLY, CDR2 FYNNEI, per germline. Losses at the gene ends were 5 bases for V and 5 bases for J; bases not matched to a gene: 4. There are 13 residues in the CDR3.

The chain couples TRBV7-8 to TRBJ2-7, with 8 nucleotides matching TRBD2. Unmatched junction bases numbered 7, after V lost 0 bases and J lost 6 bases. The CDR3 has 15 residues. From germline, CDR1 is SGHVS and CDR2 FQNEAQ. As DNA, the CDR3 is TGTGCCAGCAGCTTAGCCGGGACTAGGAGGTCCGAGCAGTACTTC. Its protein is CASSLAGTRRSEQYF.

The CDR3 DNA reads as TGTGCCAGCTCGTTAAGGGGGGGGATGGCAAACACCATATATTTT. Translated, it gives CASSLRGGMANTIYF. The rearrangement links TRBV27 to TRBJ1-3, with D perhaps matching TRBD1 (6 bases). Between the trimmed V and J ends, which lost 8 bases and 6 bases, there was a span of 20 bases. This CDR3 is built from 15 residues. Germline values: CDR1 MNHEY, CDR2 SMNVEV (reference sequence).

This clone was seen once. CDR3 DNA sequence: TGTGCCAGTAGTACCGGGACAGGCCACTCGAGGCAGCCCCAGCATTTT. It encodes CASSTGTGHSRQPQHF. The rearrangement links TRBV19 to TRBJ1-5; 8 nucleotides agree with TRBD1. Germline V gene data show CDR1 as LNHDA and CDR2 as SQIVND (reference sequence). The V gene end was trimmed by 4 bases and the J gene end by 7 bases; junction bases not matched to a gene: 12. CDR3 length: 16 amino acids.

The chain employs TRBV9 and TRBJ2-7, with no clear D. This CDR3 has 14 residues. Germline V gene data show CDR1 as SGDLS and CDR2 as YYNGEE. V was clipped by 3 bases and J by 7 bases, with 17 bases between them. CDR3 sequence: CASSETLLVTEQYF. The CDR3 DNA follows: TGTGCCAGCAGCGAGACTCTCCTTGTGACGGAGCAGTACTTC.

The V gene is TRBV7-8, the J gene TRBJ2-3, with 7 bases aligning to TRBD1. In germline, CDR1 is SGHVS, CDR2 FQNEAQ. V shed 5 bases, J shed 0 bases, and the junction held 5 bases outside the gene matches. CDR3 length: 15 amino acids. The DNA of the CDR3 is TGTGCCAGCAGCCGAGGGGGCCCCAGCACAGATACGCAGTATTTT. Amino acids: CASSRGGPSTDTQYF.

This chain links TRBV27 with TRBJ2-1; 11 nucleotides line up with TRBD2. J was trimmed by 6 bases and V by 3 bases; bases with no gene match: 4. Germline V gene sequence: CDR1 MNHEY, CDR2 SMNVEV (reference sequence). The length of the CDR3 is 15 residues. CDR3 coding DNA: TGTGCCAGCAGTTTTAGCGGGAGGGTGGGCAATGAGCAGTTCTTC. Protein: CASSFSGRVGNEQFF.

The rearrangement links TRBV5-1 to TRBJ2-1; weak D call: TRBD2 (5 bases). The germline V gene has CDR1 SGHRS and CDR2 YFSETQ. V lost 0 bases and J 5 bases, leaving 12 bases between the germline ends. This CDR3 comprises 15 residues. CDR3 sequence reads: CASSLGSPGDNEQFF. DNA of the CDR3: TGCGCCAGCAGCTTGGGATCCCCCGGGGACAATGAGCAGTTCTTC.

This clone was observed a handful of times. The chain employs TRBV15 and TRBJ1-2; D remains unclear. The CDR3 totals 14 residues. Between the trimmed V and J ends, which lost 2 bases and 6 bases, there was a span of 13 bases. The V gene's germline CDR1 is LNHNV and CDR2 YYDKDF (reference sequence). The CDR3 DNA sequence: TGTGCCACCAGCAGACCAGGAGTCGGGAATGGCTACACCTTC. This gives the protein CATSRPGVGNGYTF. Looking up the rest from reference TRBV15 and TRBJ1-2 gives the full variable domain: DAMVIQNPRYQVTQFGKPVTLSCSQTLNHNVMYWYQQKSSQAPKLLFHYYDKDFNNEADTPDNFQSRRPNTSFCFLDIRSPGLGDTAMYLCATSRPGVGNGYTFGSGTRLTVV.

This clone has only one observation. The chain links TRBV7-8 to TRBJ2-3; D is uncertain. The V gene's germline CDR1 is SGHVS and CDR2 FQNEAQ. V was pared by 2 bases and J by 6 bases, with 9 bases between. This CDR3 is built from 13 residues. The DNA for the CDR3 is TGTGCCAGCAGCTTAACTACTGGGGATACGCAGTATTTT. This translates into CASSLTTGDTQYF. Full variable domain (outside the CDR3, taken from reference TRBV7-8 and TRBJ2-3): GAGVSQSPRYKVAKRGQDVALRCDPISGHVSLFWYQQALGQGPEFLTYFQNEAQLDKSGLPSDRFFAERPEGSVSTLKIQRTQQEDSAVYLCASSLTTGDTQYFGPGTRLTVL.

The chain recombines TRBV5-4 with TRBJ2-2; D is possibly TRBD2 (6 bases). CDR3 length: 14 amino acids. Trimming took 4 bases from V and 4 from J, leaving 11 bases between them. Germline CDR1 reads SGHNT; CDR2 reads YYREEE (reference sequence). CDR3 region: CASSGGLPTGELFF. CDR3 coding DNA: TGTGCCAGCAGCGGTGGACTACCCACCGGGGAGCTGTTTTTT.

The rearrangement joins TRBV19 to TRBJ2-3; 7 bases line up with TRBD2. The CDR3 length is 14 residues. CDR1 is LNHDA, CDR2 SQIVND, per germline (reference sequence). With 5 bases clipped from V and 2 bases from J, the junction kept 4 bases outside the gene matches. This CDR3 is CASSSGTNTDTQYF. In DNA form, the CDR3 reads TGTGCCAGTAGTTCGGGGACTAACACAGATACGCAGTATTTT.

This clone was found a few times. The junction departs from germline at one end; a sequencing error may be responsible. The chain employs TRBV20-1 and TRBJ1-6, with D perhaps matching TRBD1 (5 bases). From germline, CDR1 is DFQATT and CDR2 SNEGSKA (reference sequence). There are 11 residues in the CDR3. The CDR3 sequence is CSARGATDLHF. The CDR3 DNA sequence: TGCAGTGCGAGAGGGGCCACGGACCTCCACTTT.

The genes are TRBV14 and TRBJ1-3; 7 bases match TRBD1. This CDR3 has 20 residues. Germline trimming cut 0 bases from V and 0 bases from J; bases unmatched to any gene: 14. CDR1 SGHDN and CDR2 FVKESK come from the germline V gene. The CDR3 sequence is CASSQEWGQSLSPSGNTIYF. The CDR3 DNA sequence: TGTGCCAGCAGCCAAGAATGGGGACAGAGCCTTTCCCCCTCTGGAAACACCATATATTTT.